Listed below are T cell receptor beta chains from one sample, sequenced in a study of blood T cell repertoires in COVID-19. Generated by immunoSEQ multiplex PCR, the TCRdb table keeps only in-frame clones and is missing some. The sample shows approximately 250,000 clones, around 86% of them seen only once. The specimen sequenced was peripheral blood. The receptors were sampled from a man between 25 and 39 years old who had recovered from COVID-19. Each CDR3 is given without its conserved first and last residue. Size is omitted from some rows. Given values are once, few, many or a class for expanded clones.

length | V | size | CDR3
11 | TRBV11-2 | - | ASRPASYNEQF
16 | TRBV3-1/TRBV3-2 | - | ASSQYAPSGDLMDTQY
12 | TRBV7-2 | - | ASSFGVAAQPQH
14 | TRBV19 | - | ASTPLGDRGGNIQY
15 | TRBV21-1 | - | ASSKGRLWSSYNEQF
12 | TRBV18 | - | ASSTDRVDEKLF
12 | TRBV7-2 | - | ASSLDRAQETQY
15 | TRBV19 | - | ASSIASRTASNQPQH
13 | TRBV5-1 | - | ASSLMAGGTGELF
11 | TRBV11-2 | - | ASSPQGTQPQH
14 | TRBV6-1 | - | ASSEDKGIPNYGYT
13 | TRBV5-1 | few | ASSLARGLQETQY
14 | TRBV4-1 | - | ASSLGTSGGSREQY
14 | TRBV24-1 | - | ATSESGTGEYNEQF
12 | TRBV7-9 | - | ASPTGQNTGELF
11 | TRBV24-1 | - | ATGQGGTGELF
14 | TRBV4-3 | - | ASSQDGRQALFGYT
12 | TRBV11-1 | - | ASSWTSGGNEQY
14 | TRBV5-1 | - | ASSPMGQPSGNTIY
13 | TRBV10-3 | - | AIHPGRTPYNEQF
16 | TRBV3-1/TRBV3-2 | - | ASSRDRDTRLLGSPLH
9 | TRBV2 | - | ASSALDTQY
13 | TRBV28 | - | ASRKGGQSSYEQY
11 | TRBV6-6 | - | ASRPGQSYEQY
12 | TRBV6-5 | - | ASSLPTRVQPQH
15 | TRBV4-2 | - | ASSQEEGAAAYNEQF
12 | TRBV5-1 | - | ASSTRVPNYGYT
12 | TRBV5-1 | - | ASSVGQGMDGYT
13 | TRBV5-1 | - | ASSATGGLLETQY
14 | TRBV11-3 | - | ASSLGTGQHQETQY
14 | TRBV4-1 | - | ASSQYSPGLQETQY
17 | TRBV10-3 | - | AALSGLAGGKSSYNEQF
14 | TRBV6-5 | - | ASSYSRTGGGYGYT